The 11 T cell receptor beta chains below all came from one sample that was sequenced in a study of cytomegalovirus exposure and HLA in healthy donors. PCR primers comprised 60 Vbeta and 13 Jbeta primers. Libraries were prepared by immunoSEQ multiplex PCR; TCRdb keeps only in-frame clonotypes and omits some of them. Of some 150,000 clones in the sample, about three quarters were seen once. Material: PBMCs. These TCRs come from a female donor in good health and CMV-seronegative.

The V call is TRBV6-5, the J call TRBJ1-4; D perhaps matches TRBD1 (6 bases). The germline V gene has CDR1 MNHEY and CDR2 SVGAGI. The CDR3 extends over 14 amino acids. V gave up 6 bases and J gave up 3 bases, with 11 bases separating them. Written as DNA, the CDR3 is TGTGCCAGCAGGACACAGGGTCCTAATGAAAAACTGTTTTTT. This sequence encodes CASRTQGPNEKLFF.

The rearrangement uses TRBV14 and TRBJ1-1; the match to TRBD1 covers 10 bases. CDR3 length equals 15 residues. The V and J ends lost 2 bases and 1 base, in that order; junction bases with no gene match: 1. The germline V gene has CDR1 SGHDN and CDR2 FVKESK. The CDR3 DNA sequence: TGTGCCAGCAGCCAAAGGACAGGGGGGAACACTGAAGCTTTCTTT. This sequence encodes CASSQRTGGNTEAFF.

CDR3 in amino acids: CASSRQNRVLYTEAFF. DNA of the CDR3: TGTGCCAGCAGCCGACAGAACAGGGTACTTTACACTGAAGCTTTCTTT. V and J are TRBV9 and TRBJ1-1; weak D call: TRBD1 (6 bases). Germline V gene lookup returns CDR1 SGDLS and CDR2 YYNGEE. This CDR3 contains 16 residues. The V gene lost 4 bases and the J gene lost 3 bases, with 19 bases spanning the gap.

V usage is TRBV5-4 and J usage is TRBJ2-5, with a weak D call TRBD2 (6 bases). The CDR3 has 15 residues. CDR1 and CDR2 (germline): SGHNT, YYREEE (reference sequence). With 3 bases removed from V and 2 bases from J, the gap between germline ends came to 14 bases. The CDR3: CASSSDGGKQETQYF. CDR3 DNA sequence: TGTGCCAGCAGCTCGGACGGGGGTAAACAAGAGACCCAGTACTTC.

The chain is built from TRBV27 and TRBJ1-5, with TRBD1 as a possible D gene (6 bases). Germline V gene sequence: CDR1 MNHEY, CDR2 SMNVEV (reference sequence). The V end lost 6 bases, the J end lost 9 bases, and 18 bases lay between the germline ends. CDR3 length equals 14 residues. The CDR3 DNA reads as TGTGCCAGCAGCACACAGGGTCCAGTAACGCCCCAGCATTTT. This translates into CASSTQGPVTPQHF.

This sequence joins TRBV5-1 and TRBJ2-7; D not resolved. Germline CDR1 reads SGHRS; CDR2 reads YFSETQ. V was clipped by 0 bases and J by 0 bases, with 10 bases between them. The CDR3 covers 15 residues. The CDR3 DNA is TGCGCCAGCAGCTTGGACCTGGGCCTCTCCTACGAGCAGTACTTC. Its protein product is CASSLDLGLSYEQYF.

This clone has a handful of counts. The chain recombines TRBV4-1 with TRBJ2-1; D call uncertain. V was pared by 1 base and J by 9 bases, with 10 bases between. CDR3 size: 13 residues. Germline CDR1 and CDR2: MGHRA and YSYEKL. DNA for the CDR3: TGCGCCAGCAGCCAAGGTCGTCTCGGTGAGCAGTTCTTC. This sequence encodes CASSQGRLGEQFF.

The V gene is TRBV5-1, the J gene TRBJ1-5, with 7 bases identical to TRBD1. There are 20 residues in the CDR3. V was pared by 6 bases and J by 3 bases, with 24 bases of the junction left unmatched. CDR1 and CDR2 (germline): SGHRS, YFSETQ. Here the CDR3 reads CASKELLLTGVQRANQPQHF. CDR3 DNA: TGCGCCAGCAAAGAACTTCTTTTAACAGGGGTTCAGAGAGCCAATCAGCCCCAGCATTTT. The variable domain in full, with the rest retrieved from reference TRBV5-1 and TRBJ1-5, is KAGVTQTPRYLIKTRGQQVTLSCSPISGHRSVSWYQQTPGQGLQFLFEYFSETQRNKGNFPGRFSGRQFSNSRSEMNVSTLELGDSALYLCASKELLLTGVQRANQPQHFGDGTRLSIL.

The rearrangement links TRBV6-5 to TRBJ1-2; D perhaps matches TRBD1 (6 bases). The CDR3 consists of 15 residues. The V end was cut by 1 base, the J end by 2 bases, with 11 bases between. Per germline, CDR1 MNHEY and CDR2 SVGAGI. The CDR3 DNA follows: TGTGCCAGCAGTTACTTAAACAGGGTGAACTATGGCTACACCTTC. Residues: CASSYLNRVNYGYTF.

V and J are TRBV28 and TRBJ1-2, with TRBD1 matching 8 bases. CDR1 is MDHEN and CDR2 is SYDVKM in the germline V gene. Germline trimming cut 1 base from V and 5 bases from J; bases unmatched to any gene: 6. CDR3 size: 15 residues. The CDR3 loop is CASSLSTGVVYGYTF. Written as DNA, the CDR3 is TGTGCCAGCAGTTTATCGACAGGGGTTGTTTATGGCTACACCTTC.

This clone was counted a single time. The CDR3 loop reads CASGLLGDTQYF. The DNA of the CDR3 is TGTGCCAGCGGCCTCCTCGGGGATACGCAGTATTTT. The rearrangement links TRBV2 to TRBJ2-3; D is ambiguous. The germline V gene encodes CDR1 SNHLY and CDR2 FYNNEI. CDR3 length: 12 amino acids. Trimming shortened V by 8 bases and J by 6 bases, and 12 bases separated the two germline ends. The full variable domain, in which reference TRBV2 and TRBJ2-3 provide the parts outside the CDR3, is EPEVTQTPSHQVTQMGQEVILRCVPISNHLYFYWYRQILGQKVEFLVSFYNNEISEKSEIFDDQFSVERPDGSNFTLKIRSTKLEDSAMYFCASGLLGDTQYFGPGTRLTVL.